This T cell receptor beta chain emerged from a study of T cells in Graves' hyperthyroidism and ophthalmopathy. Germline values: CDR1 LGHNA, CDR2 YNFKEQ. The CDR3 has 17 amino acids. Comments on this clonotype: A junction boundary mismatches the germline segment, possibly from a read error.

What was amplified from RNA transcripts were TCR beta CDR3 regions. During a first-round RT-PCR of the TCR CDR3, the HTBI primer set was used. TCRdb re-called the multiplex PCR reads through MiXCR, storing one row per CDR3 protein. The repertoire holds under 700,000 distinct CDR3 sequences, around 15% seen once, with 18% in the top ten. For Graves' hyperthyroidism to be stable, ophthalmopathy could not progress within 18 months. Fresh peripheral blood, 7.5 to 10 ml, yielded the PBMCs. Sequenced sample: blood. The V and J genes are TRBV4-2 and TRBJ2-3, with 8 bases that match TRBD1. This sequence originates from a woman between 18 and 30 years old with Graves' hyperthyroidism. The CDR3 protein is CANSQDEAGGGTDTQYF. DNA of the CDR3: TGTGCCAACAGCCAAGATGAGGCAGGGGGCGGGACAGATACGCAGTATTTT.